This TCR beta chain came from a study of post-analysis software for immune sequencing data (dated by TCRdb to the mid-2010s). Regarding the study in general: Disease courses on record covered relapsing-remitting, secondary progressive and progressive-relapsing multiple sclerosis, though some patients had no subtype annotation. A subset of samples was prepared in parallel using single-end sample barcoding, then pooled and co-amplified after Illumina adapter ligation. The patient repertoires were compared against fewer than twelve previously published healthy control repertoires obtained from donors aged about 6 to 26 years. Study-wide conclusions, independent of this receptor: Direct clustering with F measure revealed strong co-clustering of samples prepared in the same batch, which led to a batch-effect correction. The multiple sclerosis patient group was slightly younger than the control group. Significantly lower normalized Chao1 diversity was found in multiple sclerosis patients than in controls, suggesting substantial peripheral T-cell clonal expansion.

Details on this clonotype: No cognate antigen has been identified for it. Base quality data are lacking; no much larger clone is found one base away.

Libraries were constructed by PCR. Reads for this sample came from an Illumina HiSeq 2500. To reduce PCR and sequencing biases, unique molecular identifiers were built into the TCR beta cDNA libraries. Every 1 to 10 million input T cells yielded roughly 0.5 million cDNA molecules, meaning each molecule approximated one T cell. The patient libraries were prepared and sequenced using the same protocol as the earlier healthy control dataset. Within a given batch, samples were prepared together, multiplexed and sequenced on the same HiSeq lane. Regarding the original processing steps: Raw barcoded reads were processed with MIGEC, discarding single-read molecular identifier groups before consensus assembly and CDR3 extraction. VDJtools was used for post-analysis of the clonotype tables, with diversity normalized by down-sampling every dataset to the smallest sample size. In repertoire overlap clustering, CDR3 amino acid sequences, but not nucleotide sequences, were matched to correct batch-related cross-sample contamination. The raw public reads went through TCRdb reprocessing: fastp at Q25, MiXCR clone calling, in-frame beta chains kept. Each record represents a unique CDR3 protein, reported with the most common genes and DNA among its rows. What appears here as the V and J calls and clone size reflects TCRdb's work, not the paper's. The sample contains some 690,000 distinct CDR3 sequences, roughly three fifths of them found a single time. In total, the top ten clones hold around 11% of the sample.

To demonstrate the VDJtools post-analysis software, TCR beta repertoires were profiled from the peripheral blood of roughly 14 young patients with multiple sclerosis. The multiple sclerosis patients were children and adolescents between roughly 6 and 16 years of age. Sequencing was carried out using blood. This clonotype was obtained from a girl aged 2 to 10 with multiple sclerosis.

The CDR3 region reads CASSDSISAELAYNEQFF. The sequenced DNA is TGTGCCAGCAGTGACTCGATTTCAGCAGAACTGGCTTACAATGAGCAGTTCTTC. The rearrangement joined TRBV6-4 to TRBJ2-1; no D segment can be confidently identified. The germline V gene provides CDR1 MRHNA and CDR2 SNTAGT. V and J are truncated by 0 bases and 4 bases respectively, leaving an intervening sequence of 19 bases. Inclusive of the bounding cysteine and phenylalanine, the CDR3 is 18 residues long. Of the read, only the CDR3 DNA is kept; its 54 bases are in frame from base 1.